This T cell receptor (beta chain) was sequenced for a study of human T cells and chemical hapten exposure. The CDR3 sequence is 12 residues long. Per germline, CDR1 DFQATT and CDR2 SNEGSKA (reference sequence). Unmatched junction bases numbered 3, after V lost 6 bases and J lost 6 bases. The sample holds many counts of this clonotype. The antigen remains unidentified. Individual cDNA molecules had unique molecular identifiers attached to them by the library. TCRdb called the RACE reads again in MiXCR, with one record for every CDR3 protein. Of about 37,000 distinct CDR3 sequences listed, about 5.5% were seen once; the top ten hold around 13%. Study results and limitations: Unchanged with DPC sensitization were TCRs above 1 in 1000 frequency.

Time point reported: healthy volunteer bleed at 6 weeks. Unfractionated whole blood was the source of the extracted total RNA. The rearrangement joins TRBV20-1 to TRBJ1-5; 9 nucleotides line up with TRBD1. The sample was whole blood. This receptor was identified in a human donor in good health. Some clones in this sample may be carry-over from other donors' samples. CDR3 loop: CSARQGVQPQHF. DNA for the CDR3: TGCAGTGCGAGACAGGGGGTTCAGCCCCAGCATTTT.